This T cell receptor beta chain came from a study of Graves' ophthalmopathy and Graves' hyperthyroidism. Study-wide results and limits: Distinction of ophthalmopathy from stable hyperthyroidism by a 13-signature model reached approximately 89% sensitivity and 65% to 83% specificity.

This clonotype was seen ten or more times. Its cognate antigen is unknown. Additional autoimmune diseases, uncontrolled infections, pregnancy or lactation disqualified patients. It was on clinical symptoms, serum thyroxine, TRAb, thyroid ultrasound and orbital computed tomography that diagnosis relied. The V gene's germline CDR1 is MNHEY and CDR2 SMNVEV (reference sequence). The CDR3 is made up of 14 amino acids. The germline V and J ends were trimmed by 6 bases and 7 bases, with 13 bases remaining between them. Scientists amplified the TCR beta CDR3 regions from RNA transcripts. First-round RT-PCR used HTBI primers; second-round multiplex PCR followed. Each CDR3 protein is one row after TCRdb ran MiXCR on the multiplex PCR reads. The sample yields roughly 300,000 distinct CDR3 sequences, 15% to 20% seen once.

The sample comprised peripheral blood. The TCR was taken from an adult man with Graves' ophthalmopathy. The J gene is TRBJ1-6, the V gene TRBV27; D not certain. The CDR3 nucleotides read TGTGCCAGCAGCCCCGGCCGTTCAAATTCACCCCTCCACTTT. Translated: CASSPGRSNSPLHF.